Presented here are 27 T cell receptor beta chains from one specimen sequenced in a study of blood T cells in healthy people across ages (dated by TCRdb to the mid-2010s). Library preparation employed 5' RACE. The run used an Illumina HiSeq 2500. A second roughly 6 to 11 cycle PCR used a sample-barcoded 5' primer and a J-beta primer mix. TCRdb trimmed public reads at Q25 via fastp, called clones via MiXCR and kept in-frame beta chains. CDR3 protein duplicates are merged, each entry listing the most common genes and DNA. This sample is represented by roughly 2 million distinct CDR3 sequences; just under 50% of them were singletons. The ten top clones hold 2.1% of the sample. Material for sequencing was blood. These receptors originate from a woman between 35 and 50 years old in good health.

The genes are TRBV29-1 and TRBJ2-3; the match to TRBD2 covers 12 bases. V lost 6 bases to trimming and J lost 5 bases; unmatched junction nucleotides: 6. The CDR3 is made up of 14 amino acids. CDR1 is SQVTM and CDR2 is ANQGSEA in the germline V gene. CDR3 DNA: TGCAGCGTCGAACTAGCGGGGGGAAGAGATACGCAGTATTTT. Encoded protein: CSVELAGGRDTQYF.

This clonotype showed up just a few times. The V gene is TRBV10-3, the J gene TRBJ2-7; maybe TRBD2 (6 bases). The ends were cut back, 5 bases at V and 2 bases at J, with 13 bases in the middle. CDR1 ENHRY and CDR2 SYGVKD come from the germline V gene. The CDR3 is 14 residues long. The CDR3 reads CAISPGTSTYEQYF. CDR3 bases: TGTGCCATCAGTCCCGGGACTTCTACCTACGAGCAGTACTTC.

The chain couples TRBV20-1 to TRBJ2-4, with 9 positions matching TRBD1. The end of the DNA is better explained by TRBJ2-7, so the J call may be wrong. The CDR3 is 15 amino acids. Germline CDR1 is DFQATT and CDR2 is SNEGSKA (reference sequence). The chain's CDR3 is CSAREAGQGTYEQYF. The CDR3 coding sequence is TGCAGTGCTAGAGAGGCAGGACAGGGGACCTACGAGCAGTACTTC.

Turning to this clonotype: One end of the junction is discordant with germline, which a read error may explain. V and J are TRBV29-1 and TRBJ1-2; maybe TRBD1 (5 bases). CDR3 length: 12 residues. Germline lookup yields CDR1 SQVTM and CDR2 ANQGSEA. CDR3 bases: TGCGGCGTTGAAGAGACAGCCTATGGCTACACCTTC. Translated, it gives CGVEETAYGYTF.

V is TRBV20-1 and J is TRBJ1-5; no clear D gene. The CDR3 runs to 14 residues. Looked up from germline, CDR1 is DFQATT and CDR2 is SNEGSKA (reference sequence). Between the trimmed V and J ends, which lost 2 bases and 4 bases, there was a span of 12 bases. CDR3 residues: CSARWSERNQPQHF. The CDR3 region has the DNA TGCAGTGCTAGATGGTCGGAAAGAAATCAGCCCCAGCATTTT.

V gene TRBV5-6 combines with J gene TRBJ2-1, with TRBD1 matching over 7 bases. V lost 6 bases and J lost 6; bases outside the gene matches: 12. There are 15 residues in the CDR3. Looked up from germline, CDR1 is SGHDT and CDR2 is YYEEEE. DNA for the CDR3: TGTGCCAGCATCCACAGACAGGGTATAGTCAATGAGCAGTTCTTC. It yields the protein CASIHRQGIVNEQFF.

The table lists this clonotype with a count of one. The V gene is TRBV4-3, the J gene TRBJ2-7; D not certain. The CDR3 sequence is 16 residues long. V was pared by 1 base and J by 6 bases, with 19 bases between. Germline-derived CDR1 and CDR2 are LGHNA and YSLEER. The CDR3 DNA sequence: TGCGCCAGCAGCCAAGTGGTCCCCATAGCCGAGTGCGAGCAGTACTTC. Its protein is CASSQVVPIAECEQYF.

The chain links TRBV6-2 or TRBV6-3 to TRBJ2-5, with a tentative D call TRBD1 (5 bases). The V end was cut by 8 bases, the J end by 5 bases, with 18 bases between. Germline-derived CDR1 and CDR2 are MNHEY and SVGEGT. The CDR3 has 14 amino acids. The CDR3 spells CASCSYPRGETQYF. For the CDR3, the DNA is TGTGCCAGCTGCTCCTACCCTAGGGGTGAGACCCAGTACTTC.

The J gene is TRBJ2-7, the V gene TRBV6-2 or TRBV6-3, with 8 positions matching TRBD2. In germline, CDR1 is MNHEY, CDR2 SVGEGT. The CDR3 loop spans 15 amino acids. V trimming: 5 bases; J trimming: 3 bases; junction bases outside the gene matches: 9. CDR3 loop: CASSNPSGSNYEQYF. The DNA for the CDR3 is TGTGCCAGCAGTAACCCTAGCGGGTCGAACTACGAGCAGTACTTC.

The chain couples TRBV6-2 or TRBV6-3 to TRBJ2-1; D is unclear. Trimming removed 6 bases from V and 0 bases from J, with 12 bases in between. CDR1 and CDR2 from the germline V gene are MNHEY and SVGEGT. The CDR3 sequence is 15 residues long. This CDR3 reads CASSLYLDSYNEQFF. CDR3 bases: TGTGCCAGCAGCCTTTATTTGGACTCCTACAATGAGCAGTTCTTC.

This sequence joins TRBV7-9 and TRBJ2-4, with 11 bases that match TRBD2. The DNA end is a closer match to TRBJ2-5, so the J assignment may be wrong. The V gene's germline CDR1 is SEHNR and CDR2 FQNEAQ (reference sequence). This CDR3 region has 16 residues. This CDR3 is CASSPCLAGGQETQYF. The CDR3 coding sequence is TGTGCCAGCAGCCCCTGCCTAGCGGGGGGCCAAGAGACCCAGTACTTC.

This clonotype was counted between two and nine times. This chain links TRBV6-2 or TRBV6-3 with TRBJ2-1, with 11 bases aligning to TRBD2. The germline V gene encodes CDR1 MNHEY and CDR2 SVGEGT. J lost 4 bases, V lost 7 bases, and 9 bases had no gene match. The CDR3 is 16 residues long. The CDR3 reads CASTVAGTSGYNEQFF. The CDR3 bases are TGTGCCAGCACTGTCGCCGGGACTAGCGGATACAATGAGCAGTTCTTC.

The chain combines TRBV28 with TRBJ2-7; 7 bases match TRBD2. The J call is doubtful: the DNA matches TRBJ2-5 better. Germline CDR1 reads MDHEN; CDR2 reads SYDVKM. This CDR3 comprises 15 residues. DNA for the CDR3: TGTGCCATCAACGGGGCTAGCGGCTTAGGGGAGACCCAGTACTTC. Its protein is CAINGASGLGETQYF.

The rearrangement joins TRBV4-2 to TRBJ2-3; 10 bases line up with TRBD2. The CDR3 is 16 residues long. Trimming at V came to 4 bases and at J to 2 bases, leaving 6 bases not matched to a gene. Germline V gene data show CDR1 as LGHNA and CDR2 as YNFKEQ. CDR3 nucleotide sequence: TGTGCCAGCAGCCGAGCGGGGGGGACTCCCACAGATACGCAGTATTTT. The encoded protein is CASSRAGGTPTDTQYF.

In DNA form, the CDR3 reads TGTGCCAGCAGACCCAGGGGGGTGGTACAAGAGACCCAGTACTTC. Translating it yields CASRPRGVVQETQYF. The rearrangement joins TRBV28 to TRBJ2-5; D is perhaps TRBD1 (7 bases). V lost 6 bases to trimming and J lost 2 bases, with 16 bases between them. The CDR3 has 15 amino acids. Per germline, CDR1 MDHEN and CDR2 SYDVKM.

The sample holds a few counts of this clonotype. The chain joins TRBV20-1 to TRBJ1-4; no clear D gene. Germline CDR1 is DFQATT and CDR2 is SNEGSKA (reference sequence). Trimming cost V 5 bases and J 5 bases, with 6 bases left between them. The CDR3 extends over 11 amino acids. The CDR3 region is CSACGNEKLFF. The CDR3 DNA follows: TGCAGTGCTTGCGGGAATGAAAAACTGTTTTTT.

The CDR3, as DNA: TGCAGTGCTTCTGGGACAGGGTATGCGGAAGGCTACACCTTC. Translating gives CSASGTGYAEGYTF. The chain is built from TRBV20-1 and TRBJ1-2; TRBD1 matches at 9 bases. The J segment lost 8 bases and the V segment lost 5 bases, leaving 12 bases of the junction unmatched. CDR3 size: 14 residues. Germline CDR1 DFQATT, CDR2 SNEGSKA (reference sequence).

The chain's CDR3 is CASSRIGTPVGDTQYF. CDR3 bases: TGCGCCAGCAGCCGTATCGGGACTCCCGTGGGGGATACGCAGTATTTT. V usage is TRBV4-3 and J usage is TRBJ2-3, with a tentative D call TRBD2 (6 bases). The CDR3 loop spans 16 amino acids. Germline V gene sequence: CDR1 LGHNA, CDR2 YSLEER. Trimming cost V 4 bases and J 6 bases, with 20 bases left between them.

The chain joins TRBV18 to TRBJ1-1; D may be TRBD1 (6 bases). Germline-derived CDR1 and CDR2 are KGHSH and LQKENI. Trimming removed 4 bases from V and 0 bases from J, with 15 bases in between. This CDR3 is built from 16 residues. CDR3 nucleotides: TGTGCCAGCTCACTCGCGGACAGCTGGATGAACACTGAAGCTTTCTTT. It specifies CASSLADSWMNTEAFF.

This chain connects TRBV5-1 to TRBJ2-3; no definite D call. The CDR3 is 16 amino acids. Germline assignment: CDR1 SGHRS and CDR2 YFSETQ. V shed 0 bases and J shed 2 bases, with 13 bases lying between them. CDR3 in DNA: TGCGCCAGCAGCTTGGGCGTGACACGTACCACAGATACGCAGTATTTT. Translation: CASSLGVTRTTDTQYF.

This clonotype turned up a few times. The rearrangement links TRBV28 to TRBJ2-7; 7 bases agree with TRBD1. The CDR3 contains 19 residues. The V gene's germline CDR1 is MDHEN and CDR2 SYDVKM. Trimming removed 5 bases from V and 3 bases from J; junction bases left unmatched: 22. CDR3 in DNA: TGTGCCAGCAGTCCATGGGGACAGCCCCGACTCTCGTGGGACTACGAGCAGTACTTC. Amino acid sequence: CASSPWGQPRLSWDYEQYF.

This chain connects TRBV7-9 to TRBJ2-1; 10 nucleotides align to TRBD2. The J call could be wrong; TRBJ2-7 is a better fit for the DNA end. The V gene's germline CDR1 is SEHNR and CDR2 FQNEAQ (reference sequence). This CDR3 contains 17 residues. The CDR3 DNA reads TGTGCCAGCACCATCAGCCCCACTAGCGGGGACTACAATGAGCAGTACTTC. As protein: CASTISPTSGDYNEQYF.

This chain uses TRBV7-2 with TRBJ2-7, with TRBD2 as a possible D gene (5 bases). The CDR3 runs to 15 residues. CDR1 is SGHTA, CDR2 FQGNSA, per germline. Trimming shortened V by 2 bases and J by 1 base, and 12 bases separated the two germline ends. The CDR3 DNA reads TGTGCCAGCAGCTTACGGGGTGCGAATTCCTACGAGCAGTACTTC. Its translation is CASSLRGANSYEQYF.

The CDR3 DNA follows: TGTGCCAGCAGCTCCAAACAGACAGGGGTCACAGATACGCAGTATTTT. It yields the protein CASSSKQTGVTDTQYF. The chain is built from TRBV7-2 and TRBJ2-3; 8 nucleotides agree with TRBD1. The J segment lost 2 bases and the V segment lost 4 bases, leaving 8 bases of the junction unmatched. Germline CDR1 and CDR2: SGHTA and FQGNSA. The CDR3 consists of 16 residues.

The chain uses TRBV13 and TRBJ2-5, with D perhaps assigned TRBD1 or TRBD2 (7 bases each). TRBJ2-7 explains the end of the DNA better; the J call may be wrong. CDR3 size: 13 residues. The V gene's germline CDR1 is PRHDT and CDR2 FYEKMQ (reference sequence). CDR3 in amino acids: CASSSFRGGEQYF. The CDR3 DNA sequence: TGTGCCAGCAGCTCCTTCAGGGGGGGCGAGCAGTACTTC.

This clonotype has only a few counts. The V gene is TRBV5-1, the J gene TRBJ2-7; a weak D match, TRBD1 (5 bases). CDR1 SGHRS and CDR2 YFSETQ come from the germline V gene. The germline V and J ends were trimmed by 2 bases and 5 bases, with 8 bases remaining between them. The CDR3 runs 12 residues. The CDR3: CASSFRVDEQYF. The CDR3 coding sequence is TGCGCCAGCAGCTTCAGGGTTGACGAGCAGTACTTC.

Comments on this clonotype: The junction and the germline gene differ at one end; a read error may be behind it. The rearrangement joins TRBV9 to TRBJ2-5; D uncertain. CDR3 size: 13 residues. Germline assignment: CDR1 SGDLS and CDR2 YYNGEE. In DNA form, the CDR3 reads TGTGCCGGCAGCCCTCAGCCCCAAGAGACCCAGTACTTC. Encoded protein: CAGSPQPQETQYF.